The 23 T cell receptor beta chains in this list originate from one sample, sequenced in a study of T cell responses to AZD1222 COVID-19 vaccine. Assay used: immunoSEQ multiplex PCR; TCRdb lists only in-frame clones, some missing. The sample includes 200,000 to 250,000 clones, approximately 94% of them seen just once. The sequenced sample was peripheral blood, obtained on day 0 of MenACWY control vaccination. These receptors were collected from an adult in good health.

This chain uses TRBV19 with TRBJ1-2; D unresolved. V was clipped by 10 bases and J by 8 bases, with 17 bases between them. CDR1 is LNHDA and CDR2 is SQIVND in the germline V gene (reference sequence). The length of the CDR3 is 12 residues. The chain's CDR3 is CATTREGRGYTF. CDR3 DNA: TGTGCCACCACGCGGGAGGGTCGAGGCTACACCTTC.

The rearrangement links TRBV5-6 to TRBJ1-1; unclear D gene. Germline loops: CDR1 SGHDT, CDR2 YYEEEE. The CDR3 sequence is 12 residues long. V lost 2 bases to trimming and J lost 4 bases, with 6 bases between them. The CDR3 region has the DNA TGTGCCAGCAGCTTAGGAAGCACTGAAGCTTTCTTT. It codes for CASSLGSTEAFF.

The rearrangement links TRBV30 to TRBJ2-5, with D perhaps TRBD2 (5 bases). CDR1 is GTSNPN, CDR2 SVGIG, per germline (reference sequence). The CDR3 runs to 12 residues. Trimming shortened V by 0 bases and J by 7 bases, and 9 bases separated the two germline ends. Here the CDR3 reads CAWSVPGGTQYF. CDR3 DNA sequence: TGTGCCTGGAGTGTCCCCGGAGGGACCCAGTACTTC.

With respect to this clone: Other DNA sequences in the sample encode the same CDR3. The V call is TRBV19, the J call TRBJ1-5, with a weak D call TRBD1 (6 bases). CDR3 length: 14 residues. The germline gives CDR1 LNHDA, CDR2 SQIVND (reference sequence). V was shortened by 5 bases and J by 4 bases, with 12 bases between the two germline ends. Here the CDR3 reads CASSLRDTNQPQHF. Here the CDR3 DNA reads TGTGCCAGTAGTCTCCGGGACACTAATCAGCCCCAGCATTTT. Drawing the rest from reference TRBV19 and TRBJ1-5, the complete variable domain is DGGITQSPKYLFRKEGQNVTLSCEQNLNHDAMYWYRQDPGQGLRLIYYSQIVNDFQKGDIAEGYSVSREKKESFPLTVTSAQKNPTAFYLCASSLRDTNQPQHFGDGTRLSIL.

This chain links TRBV19 with TRBJ2-2; D not resolved. CDR1 is LNHDA and CDR2 is SQIVND in the germline V gene (reference sequence). V lost 3 bases and J lost 5, with 7 bases in between. CDR3 length: 13 residues. The CDR3 sequence is CASSIDGTGELFF. DNA of the CDR3: TGTGCCAGTAGTATCGACGGTACCGGGGAGCTGTTTTTT.

The V gene is TRBV18, the J gene TRBJ1-1, with 7 bases identical to TRBD1. With 1 base clipped from V and 3 bases from J, the junction kept 5 bases outside the gene matches. Per the germline V gene, CDR1 is KGHSH and CDR2 is LQKENI. The CDR3 is 15 amino acids. CDR3 in amino acids: CASSPREGADTEAFF. The CDR3 nucleotides are TGTGCCAGCTCACCACGGGAGGGGGCGGACACTGAAGCTTTCTTT.

The chain has TRBV5-8 and TRBJ2-7; D gene unclear. Germline V gene data show CDR1 as SGHTS and CDR2 as YDEGEE. V lost 0 bases and J lost 3, with 7 bases in between. This CDR3 spans 13 amino acids. In nucleotides, the CDR3 is TGTGCCAGCAGCTTGGCTTGGGACTACGAGCAGTACTTC. Translation: CASSLAWDYEQYF.

The gene calls are TRBV20-1 and TRBJ1-2, with D possibly matching TRBD1 (5 bases). The CDR3 is made up of 11 amino acids. In germline, CDR1 is DFQATT, CDR2 SNEGSKA (reference sequence). The V end lost 7 bases, the J end lost 2 bases, and 8 bases lay between the germline ends. The CDR3, as DNA: TGCAGTGGTCGACAGAACTATGGCTACACCTTC. Protein product: CSGRQNYGYTF.

The V and J genes are TRBV2 and TRBJ2-5; 10 bases are shared with TRBD1. With 6 bases clipped from V and 1 base from J, the junction kept 2 bases outside the gene matches. CDR3 length: 14 amino acids. Germline loops: CDR1 SNHLY, CDR2 FYNNEI. CDR3 DNA sequence: TGTGCCAGCAGACGGACAGGGGGCCAAGAGACCCAGTACTTC. This gives the protein CASRRTGGQETQYF. The variable domain in full, completed from reference TRBV2 and TRBJ2-5, reads EPEVTQTPSHQVTQMGQEVILRCVPISNHLYFYWYRQILGQKVEFLVSFYNNEISEKSEIFDDQFSVERPDGSNFTLKIRSTKLEDSAMYFCASRRTGGQETQYFGPGTRLLVL.

The gene calls are TRBV6-2 or TRBV6-3 and TRBJ1-6; no clear D gene. The length of the CDR3 is 14 residues. The V gene's germline CDR1 is MNHEY and CDR2 SVGEGT. Trimming stripped 6 bases from V and 12 bases from J, with 18 bases between. The CDR3 bases are TGTGCCAGCAGCTCCGCCGGAAGTGGTCAACCCCTCCACTTT. Encoded protein: CASSSAGSGQPLHF.

The DNA of the CDR3 is TGTGCCAGCAGCGCAGGAGGTGGGTCCGGGGAGCTGTTTTTT. The encoded protein is CASSAGGGSGELFF. The gene calls are TRBV5-5 and TRBJ2-2, with D perhaps matching TRBD2 (5 bases). Germline V gives CDR1 SGHKS, CDR2 YYEKEE (reference sequence). The CDR3 consists of 14 residues. Trimming took off 4 bases at V and 6 bases at J, with 13 bases between the two ends.

For the CDR3, the DNA is TGTGCCAGCTCACCAGCCGCCGGGACAGGGGGCTTGAACACTGAAGCTTTCTTT. Protein sequence: CASSPAAGTGGLNTEAFF. V is TRBV18 and J is TRBJ1-1; 12 nucleotides match TRBD1. The CDR3 runs 18 residues. With 2 bases clipped from V and 0 bases from J, the junction kept 7 bases outside the gene matches. Germline values: CDR1 KGHSH, CDR2 LQKENI.

The chain couples TRBV18 to TRBJ2-3, with 7 bases identical to TRBD1. V was clipped by 4 bases and J by 1 base; unmatched bases: 5. CDR3 length equals 15 residues. The V gene's germline CDR1 is KGHSH and CDR2 LQKENI. In DNA, the CDR3 is TGTGCCAGCTCACTCGCAGGGGGTGGCACAGATACGCAGTATTTT. Translated: CASSLAGGGTDTQYF. Complete variable domain (other parts from reference TRBV18 and TRBJ2-3): NAGVMQNPRHLVRRRGQEARLRCSPMKGHSHVYWYRQLPEEGLKFMVYLQKENIIDESGMPKERFSAEFPKEGPSILRIQQVVRGDSAAYFCASSLAGGGTDTQYFGPGTRLTVL.

This clone turned up a few times. The J gene is TRBJ2-6, the V gene TRBV28; D uncertain. The CDR3 consists of 14 residues. V dropped 8 bases and J dropped 4 bases, with 12 bases sitting between them. Germline V gene sequence: CDR1 MDHEN, CDR2 SYDVKM. DNA for the CDR3: TGTGCCAGCCTCCCCTTGGGGGGGGCCAACGTCCTGACTTTC. Translation: CASLPLGGANVLTF.

This sequence joins TRBV2 and TRBJ2-7; possibly TRBD1 or TRBD2 for D (6 bases each). V lost 5 bases to trimming and J lost 5 bases, with 13 bases between them. Germline V lookup: CDR1 SNHLY, CDR2 FYNNEI. CDR3 length: 13 residues. As DNA, the CDR3 is TGTGCCAGCAGTAGGGGGGTCCACCACGAGCAGTACTTC. It yields the protein CASSRGVHHEQYF.

The chain links TRBV7-8 to TRBJ2-7, with 10 bases that match TRBD1. Germline loops: CDR1 SGHVS, CDR2 FQNEAQ. The CDR3 loop spans 19 amino acids. V lost 2 bases and J lost 2; bases outside the gene matches: 15. The chain's CDR3 is CASSLKVALDRGWTYEQYF. The CDR3 DNA reads as TGTGCCAGCAGCTTAAAGGTGGCCCTGGACAGGGGGTGGACCTACGAGCAGTACTTC. Full variable domain (rest looked up from reference TRBV7-8 and TRBJ2-7): GAGVSQSPRYKVAKRGQDVALRCDPISGHVSLFWYQQALGQGPEFLTYFQNEAQLDKSGLPSDRFFAERPEGSVSTLKIQRTQQEDSAVYLCASSLKVALDRGWTYEQYFGPGTRLTVT.

V gene TRBV5-1 combines with J gene TRBJ1-1; maybe TRBD1 (5 bases). The CDR3 covers 15 residues. CDR1 and CDR2 from the germline V gene are SGHRS and YFSETQ. V gave up 1 base and J gave up 1 base, with 11 bases separating them. The CDR3 sequence: CASSLWQGENTEAFF. CDR3 DNA sequence: TGCGCCAGCAGCTTGTGGCAGGGAGAGAACACTGAAGCTTTCTTT.

Turning to this clone: This sample also contains other DNA sequences that code for the same CDR3. The chain uses TRBV18 and TRBJ1-4, with 8 bases matching TRBD1. Germline-derived CDR1 and CDR2 are KGHSH and LQKENI. The CDR3 runs 13 residues. V dropped 2 bases and J dropped 8; count of bases not matched to a gene: 1. DNA for the CDR3: TGTGCCAGCTCACCAGGACAGGGAGAAAAACTGTTTTTT. It specifies CASSPGQGEKLFF.

The chain has TRBV5-1 and TRBJ2-1; D is uncertain. CDR1 and CDR2 from the germline V gene are SGHRS and YFSETQ. Trimming pared 0 bases from V and 10 bases from J, leaving 8 bases between. The CDR3 runs 12 residues. CDR3 residues: CASSLVGEEQFF. CDR3 coding DNA: TGCGCCAGCAGCTTGGTTGGGGAAGAGCAGTTCTTC.

This chain uses TRBV15 with TRBJ2-2; 7 bases map to TRBD1. This CDR3 has 16 residues. The trim removed 3 bases at V and 4 bases at J, leaving 8 bases unmatched. Germline V gives CDR1 LNHNV, CDR2 YYDKDF (reference sequence). The CDR3 here is CATSRRDRVRTGELFF. The CDR3, as DNA: TGTGCCACCAGCAGGAGAGACAGGGTTCGCACCGGGGAGCTGTTTTTT.

V is TRBV6-5 and J is TRBJ2-1; D is ambiguous. V was pared by 5 bases and J by 0 bases, with 8 bases between. The CDR3 has 14 residues. Germline-derived CDR1 and CDR2 are MNHEY and SVGAGI. The CDR3 DNA sequence: TGTGCCAGCAGTCAGGAGAGCTCCTACAATGAGCAGTTCTTC. It specifies CASSQESSYNEQFF.

This rearrangement joins TRBV28 to TRBJ1-5, with D unresolved. The CDR3 has 16 residues. Trimming pared 11 bases from V and 2 bases from J, leaving 22 bases between. CDR1 is MDHEN and CDR2 is SYDVKM in the germline V gene. The CDR3 protein is CAALPPEGSGNQPQHF. DNA of the CDR3: TGTGCCGCTTTACCCCCGGAGGGCTCGGGCAATCAGCCCCAGCATTTT.

The chain joins TRBV6-2 or TRBV6-3 to TRBJ2-7; maybe TRBD1 (6 bases). V gave up 0 bases and J gave up 0 bases, with 12 bases separating them. Germline V gene sequence: CDR1 MNHEY, CDR2 SVGEGT. The CDR3 is 16 residues long. CDR3 DNA: TGTGCCAGCAGTTACTCACAGGGCACAACCTCCTACGAGCAGTACTTC. This gives the protein CASSYSQGTTSYEQYF.